Below are 8 T cell receptor beta chains sequenced from a single sample in a study of Graves' ophthalmopathy and Graves' hyperthyroidism. The TCR beta CDR3 regions underwent amplification from RNA transcripts. Second-round multiplex PCR came after a first-round RT-PCR that employed HTBI primers. In TCRdb, the multiplex PCR reads were re-called with MiXCR into one record per CDR3 protein. The sample consists of 150,000 to 200,000 distinct CDR3 sequences, about 40% of them appearing once. The sample was peripheral blood. These TCRs come from a woman aged 40 to 55 with Graves' ophthalmopathy.

This clonotype appeared a few times. The chain combines TRBV12-5 with TRBJ1-1, with TRBD1 as a possible D gene (6 bases). CDR3 length: 14 amino acids. Deletions cut 2 bases from V and 7 bases from J, with 14 bases between. CDR1 is LGHNT, CDR2 FRNRAP, per germline. This chain's CDR3 is CASGLNRAVDEAFF. CDR3 nucleotides: TGTGCTAGTGGTTTGAACAGGGCCGTGGATGAAGCTTTCTTT.

This clonotype occurred many times. This chain connects TRBV28 to TRBJ2-7; 13 nucleotides line up with TRBD2. Germline V lookup: CDR1 MDHEN, CDR2 SYDVKM. This CDR3 contains 16 residues. Losses at the gene ends were 5 bases for V and 6 bases for J; bases not matched to a gene: 10. In nucleotides, the CDR3 is TGTGCCAGCAGTCCACGGACTAGCGGGGGTTTCGGCGAGCAGTACTTC. Its protein product is CASSPRTSGGFGEQYF.

The sample holds many counts of this clonotype. This chain links TRBV9 with TRBJ2-7, with D perhaps matching TRBD2 (6 bases). V was clipped by 0 bases and J by 8 bases, with 18 bases between them. The CDR3 is 15 amino acids. From germline, CDR1 is SGDLS and CDR2 YYNGEE. The CDR3, as DNA: TGTGCCAGCAGCGTAGACGGGAGACCGCCAGGGCAGCAGTACTTC. Residues: CASSVDGRPPGQQYF.

The V gene is TRBV12-3 or TRBV12-4, the J gene TRBJ1-1; 7 bases fit TRBD1. V shed 4 bases, J shed 4 bases, and the junction held 6 bases outside the gene matches. This CDR3 has 14 residues. The CDR3 region has the DNA TGTGCCAGCAGTTCAGGGGGTCTGCGCACTGAAGCTTTCTTT. It translates to CASSSGGLRTEAFF.

V usage is TRBV27 and J usage is TRBJ1-1; unclear D gene. From germline, CDR1 is MNHEY and CDR2 SMNVEV (reference sequence). The CDR3 runs 15 residues. Trimming took off 6 bases at V and 0 bases at J, with 14 bases between the two ends. The CDR3 DNA is TGTGCCAGCAGGCCGATGCCCAGCATGAACACTGAAGCTTTCTTT. Protein sequence: CASRPMPSMNTEAFF.

This clonotype has ten or more counts. This chain joins TRBV27 and TRBJ1-1; 12 nucleotides align to TRBD1. V was clipped by 3 bases and J by 6 bases; unmatched bases: 8. The CDR3 spans 16 residues. Germline CDR1 reads MNHEY; CDR2 reads SMNVEV (reference sequence). DNA for the CDR3: TGTGCCAGCAGTTTGATACCGGGACAGGGGGCCGCTGAAGCTTTCTTT. Amino acids: CASSLIPGQGAAEAFF.

The chain couples TRBV28 to TRBJ2-5; D call uncertain. The V end was cut by 2 bases, the J end by 6 bases, with 7 bases between. The CDR3 consists of 12 residues. Germline V gene lookup returns CDR1 MDHEN and CDR2 SYDVKM. The CDR3 DNA sequence: TGTGCCAGCAGTTTAAGGTTCCAGACCCAGTACTTC. Translated: CASSLRFQTQYF.

This clonotype was seen at least ten times. This chain uses TRBV2 with TRBJ2-5; D may be TRBD2 (6 bases). Germline V lookup: CDR1 SNHLY, CDR2 FYNNEI. CDR3 length: 14 residues. V gave up 1 base and J gave up 7 bases, with 13 bases separating them. The CDR3 nucleotides read TGTGCCAGCAGTGAAGGAGCGGGCGAGGGGACCCAGTACTTC. This gives the protein CASSEGAGEGTQYF.